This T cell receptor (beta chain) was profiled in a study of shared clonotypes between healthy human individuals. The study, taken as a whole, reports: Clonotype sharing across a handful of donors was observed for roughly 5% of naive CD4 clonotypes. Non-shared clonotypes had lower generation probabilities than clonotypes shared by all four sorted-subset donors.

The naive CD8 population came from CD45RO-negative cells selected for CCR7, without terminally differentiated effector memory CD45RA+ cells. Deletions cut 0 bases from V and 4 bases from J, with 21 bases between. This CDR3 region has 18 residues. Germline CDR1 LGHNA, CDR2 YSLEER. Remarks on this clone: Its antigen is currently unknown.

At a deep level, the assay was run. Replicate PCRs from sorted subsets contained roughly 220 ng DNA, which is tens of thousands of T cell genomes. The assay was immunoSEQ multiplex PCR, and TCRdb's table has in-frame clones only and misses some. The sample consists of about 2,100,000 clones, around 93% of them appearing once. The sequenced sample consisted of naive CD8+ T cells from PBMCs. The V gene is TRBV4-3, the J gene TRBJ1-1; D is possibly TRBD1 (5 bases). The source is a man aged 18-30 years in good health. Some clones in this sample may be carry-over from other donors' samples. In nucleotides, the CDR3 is TGCGCCAGCAGCCAAGATTCTACTGACTCGGGGGGATCCACTGAAGCTTTCTTT. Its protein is CASSQDSTDSGGSTEAFF.